These T cell receptor beta chains were read from a single sample in a study of blood T cells in healthy people across ages. TCRdb re-analysed the 5' RACE reads in MiXCR, keeping a single row per CDR3 protein. The sample shows 1.8 million or so distinct CDR3 sequences, about 39% of them seen only once. Sequencing was done on a sample of blood. Receptor source: a human donor in good health. CDR3s include the opening cysteine and the closing phenylalanine or tryptophan. A D gene is named only where the DNA matches it firmly. Clone size is stated in some rows and not others, as once, few, many or a class when expanded.

V gene	D gene	J gene	clone size	CDR3 DNA	CDR3 protein
TRBV12-3/TRBV12-4	NA	TRBJ2-6	few	TGTGCCAGCAGTTTTGCTACCCCAAACTCTGGGGCCAACGTCCTGACTTTC	CASSFATPNSGANVLTF
TRBV12-3/TRBV12-4	NA	TRBJ1-1	NA	TGTGCCAGCAGTTTGGGGAGCGTGGGCGGGAACACTGAAGCTTTCTTT	CASSLGSVGGNTEAFF
TRBV7-2	NA	TRBJ2-3	few	TGTGCCAGCAGCTTAGGGCGGGCCTTCACAGATACGCGGTATTTT	CASSLGRAFTDTRYF
TRBV12-3/TRBV12-4	TRBD1	TRBJ1-2	NA	TGTGCCAGCAGTCTCACAGGGGATGACGGCTACACCTTC	CASSLTGDDGYTF
TRBV7-9	TRBD2	TRBJ2-5	few	TGTGCCAGCAATCCAGCGGGGGGGGCTGAGACCCAGTACTTC	CASNPAGGAETQYF
TRBV6-1	NA	TRBJ1-5	NA	TGTGCCAGCAGTGAGATCTCTTATAGCAATCAGCCCCAGCATTTT	CASSEISYSNQPQHF
TRBV7-2	NA	TRBJ1-1	NA	TGTGCCAGCAGCGGCATTTCGGCAGCCTACGGCAACACTGAAGCTTTCTTT	CASSGISAAYGNTEAFF
TRBV7-2	TRBD1	TRBJ1-2	few	TGTGCCAGCAGCGTCCGGGACAGGGGACCCTATGGCTACACCTTC	CASSVRDRGPYGYTF
TRBV29-1	TRBD1	TRBJ2-7	NA	TGCAGCGTCCCTGGCGGGACAGGCGAGCAGTACTTC	CSVPGGTGEQYF
TRBV9	TRBD1	TRBJ2-1	NA	TGTGCCAGCAGCGTTTCCGGGACAGGGGGGTACAATGAGCAGTTCTTC	CASSVSGTGGYNEQFF
TRBV5-5	NA	TRBJ2-4	few	TGTGCCAGCAGCTCGGAACAGGACTACGAAGAGCAGTACTTC	CASSSEQDYEEQYF
TRBV9	NA	TRBJ2-3	NA	TGTGCCAGCAGCGTGGAGTCGAGGGGGGTCGACGGTAGCACAGATGCGCAGTATTTT	CASSVESRGVDGSTDAQYF
TRBV12-3/TRBV12-4	NA	TRBJ2-5	NA	TGTGCCAGCAGTTTTTTGGCCTCGACAGACGGGCAAGAGACCCAGTACTTC	CASSFLASTDGQETQYF
TRBV4-1	NA	TRBJ2-2	NA	TGCGCCAGCAGCCTTACAGGGTCGCTAGCGGGGGAGCTGTTTTTT	CASSLTGSLAGELFF
TRBV7-2	NA	TRBJ2-5	NA	TGTGCCAGCAGGACAGAATCTGCCTCCCAGCAGTACTTC	CASRTESASQQYF
TRBV20-1	TRBD2	TRBJ2-4	NA	TGCAGTGCTAGGGGGACTAGCGTCTACAATGAGCAGTACTTC	CSARGTSVYNEQYF
TRBV12-3/TRBV12-4	NA	TRBJ1-1	few	TGTGCCAGCAGTTTATCGACAATCGAAACGGCTTTCTTT	CASSLSTIETAFF
TRBV5-1	TRBD2	TRBJ2-5	NA	TGCGCCAGCGGTGTCCTAGCGGTGAGCCAAGAGACCCAGTACTTC	CASGVLAVSQETQYF
TRBV2	NA	TRBJ2-3	NA	TGTGCCACCAGTGGAAACACAGATACGCAGTATTTT	CATSGNTDTQYF
TRBV28	TRBD1	TRBJ1-6	NA	TGTGCCAGCTGCCCAGGGGGGGGAGAGTCACCCCTCCACTTT	CASCPGGGESPLHF
TRBV7-9	NA	TRBJ2-5	NA	TGTGCCAGCAGCGATAGTGGGGGGCCATACAATGAGCAGTACTTC	CASSDSGGPYNEQYF
TRBV12-3/TRBV12-4	NA	TRBJ2-1	many	TGTGCCAGCGGGAGAGGGGCTTACTACAATGAGCAGTTCTTC	CASGRGAYYNEQFF
TRBV7-9	NA	TRBJ2-2	NA	TGTGCCAGCAGCTTAGTCCGGGGGCGAGGGACCGGGGAGCTGTTTTTT	CASSLVRGRGTGELFF
TRBV6-5	NA	TRBJ2-1	few	TGTGCCAGCAGTTACTTGACAGCCCCTAATGAGCAGTTCTTC	CASSYLTAPNEQFF
TRBV28	NA	TRBJ2-7	NA	TGTGCCTGCGGTTGGACTGGGCCCTACGAGCAGTACTTC	CACGWTGPYEQYF
TRBV12-3/TRBV12-4	NA	TRBJ2-3	few	TGTGCCAGCAGTTTCCGGCCAGTAAGCACAGATACGCAGTATTTT	CASSFRPVSTDTQYF
TRBV20-1	TRBD1	TRBJ2-1	few	TGCAGTGCTAGAGGATTAGGACAGGGGTGGGGTAATGAGCAGTTCTTC	CSARGLGQGWGNEQFF
TRBV6-5	NA	TRBJ2-7	few	TGTGCCAGCGGCTGGAGGGCGGGTGACGAGCAGTACTTC	CASGWRAGDEQYF
TRBV20-1	NA	TRBJ2-5	few	TGCAGTGCTAGAGAATTTGAGTGGCAAGAGACCCAGTACTTC	CSAREFEWQETQYF
TRBV7-2	TRBD2	TRBJ2-1	once	TGTGCCAGCACCATCTTGGGGGGGGGATACAATGAGCAGTTCTTC	CASTILGGGYNEQFF
TRBV12-3/TRBV12-4	NA	TRBJ2-5	few	TGTGCCAGCAGTGCAGACGGTAAAGAGACCCAGTACTTC	CASSADGKETQYF
TRBV24-1	TRBD1	TRBJ1-2	once	TGTGCCACCAGTGCAGGGGGTTTTGGCTACACCTTC	CATSAGGFGYTF
TRBV4-1	TRBD1	TRBJ2-1	NA	TGCGCCAGCAACCACCCCGGGACAGGGCTAGTTGAGCAGTTCTTC	CASNHPGTGLVEQFF
TRBV7-2	TRBD1	TRBJ2-3	NA	TGTGCCAGCAGTCCTACGGACAGGGTCTGGGATACGCAGTATTTT	CASSPTDRVWDTQYF
TRBV7-2	NA	TRBJ2-7	NA	TGTGCCAGCACTTTGGGGGCTTCCGTTACCTACGAGCAGTACTTC	CASTLGASVTYEQYF
TRBV4-3	NA	TRBJ2-5	NA	TGCGCCAGCAGCCAAGAGTACCTCCCCATCTACAATGAGCAGTACTTC	CASSQEYLPIYNEQYF
TRBV11-3	TRBD1	TRBJ2-1	NA	TGTGCCAGCAGTTCCGGGGCAGGGGGCAACAATGAGCAGTTCTTC	CASSSGAGGNNEQFF
TRBV6-5	TRBD1	TRBJ2-7	few	TGTGCCAGCAGTTACTCCGGGACAGCCTACGAGCAGTACTTC	CASSYSGTAYEQYF
TRBV3-1	TRBD1	TRBJ2-1	NA	TGTGCCAGCAGCAAGTCCCGGGACAGGGCAACATACAATGAGCAGTTCTTC	CASSKSRDRATYNEQFF
TRBV2	NA	TRBJ2-5	few	TGTGCCAGCAGTACTATCTTACAGGGACCGTACCAAGAGACCCAGTACTTC	CASSTILQGPYQETQYF
TRBV20-1	TRBD2	TRBJ2-3	NA	TGCAGTGCTAGAGATCTCCGGACTAGCGGGACCGCAGATACGCAGTATTTT	CSARDLRTSGTADTQYF
TRBV6-1	NA	TRBJ2-4	NA	TGTGCCAGCAGTGAGATAGGACAATGGGGCATTCAGTACTTC	CASSEIGQWGIQYF
TRBV6-6	NA	TRBJ2-7	few	TGTGCCAGCAGTTACTCGTCGGGCAGGTACGGCTACGAGCAGTACTTC	CASSYSSGRYGYEQYF
TRBV9	TRBD2	TRBJ2-1	NA	TGTGCCAGCAGCTTACGCGGACTAGCGCTCGATGAGCAGTTCTTC	CASSLRGLALDEQFF
TRBV5-1	NA	TRBJ2-7	NA	TGCGCCAGCAGCCGGGGAGGCAGGATGAGCTCCTACGAGCAGTACTTC	CASSRGGRMSSYEQYF
TRBV2	NA	TRBJ2-4	NA	TGTGCCAGCAGTGAAGGGGACCTCGGCGGGTCGGGCATTCAGTACTTC	CASSEGDLGGSGIQYF
TRBV9	TRBD1	TRBJ1-2	NA	TGTGCCAGCAGCCCACAACCGGACAGGGACTATGGCTACACCTTC	CASSPQPDRDYGYTF
TRBV12-3/TRBV12-4	NA	TRBJ2-3	NA	TGTGCCAGCAGTTTTAGTCTAGTTATCACAGATACGCAGTATTTT	CASSFSLVITDTQYF
TRBV20-1	NA	TRBJ1-6	NA	TGCAGTGCCCGAAAAGGGATTAGGGCTTCACCCCTCCACTTT	CSARKGIRASPLHF
TRBV25-1	NA	TRBJ2-3	NA	TGTGCCAGCAACTCCCCTAGCACAGATACGCAGTATTTT	CASNSPSTDTQYF
TRBV6-6	TRBD2	TRBJ2-3	many	TGTGCCAGCGTAGCGGGGGGCACAGATACGCAGTATTTT	CASVAGGTDTQYF
TRBV20-1	NA	TRBJ2-5	NA	TGCAGTGCTAGAGGATTGGGAGCCCAAGAGACCCAGTACTTC	CSARGLGAQETQYF
TRBV20-1	TRBD2	TRBJ2-1	NA	TGCAGTGCCAGAGATGATCTAGCGGGGGGGCCTTTTCTTGAGCAGTTCTTC	CSARDDLAGGPFLEQFF